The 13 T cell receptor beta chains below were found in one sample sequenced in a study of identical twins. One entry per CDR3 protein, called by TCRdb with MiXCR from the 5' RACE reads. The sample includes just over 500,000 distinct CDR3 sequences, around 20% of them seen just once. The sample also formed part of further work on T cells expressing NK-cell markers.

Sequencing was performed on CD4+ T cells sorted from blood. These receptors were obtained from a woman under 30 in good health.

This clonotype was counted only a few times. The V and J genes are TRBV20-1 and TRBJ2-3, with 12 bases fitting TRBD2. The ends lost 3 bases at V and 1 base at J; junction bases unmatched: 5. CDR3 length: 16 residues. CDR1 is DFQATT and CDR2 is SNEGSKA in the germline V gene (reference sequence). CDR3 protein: CSASLAGGVGTDTQYF. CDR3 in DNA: TGCAGTGCTAGCCTAGCGGGAGGGGTTGGCACAGATACGCAGTATTTT.

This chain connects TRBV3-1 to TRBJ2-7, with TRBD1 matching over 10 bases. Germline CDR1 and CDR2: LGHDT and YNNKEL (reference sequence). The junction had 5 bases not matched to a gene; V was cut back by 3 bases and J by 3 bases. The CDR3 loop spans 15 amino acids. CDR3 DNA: TGTGCCAGCAGCCATGAATGGGACAGGGGCTACGAGCAGTACTTC. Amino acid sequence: CASSHEWDRGYEQYF.

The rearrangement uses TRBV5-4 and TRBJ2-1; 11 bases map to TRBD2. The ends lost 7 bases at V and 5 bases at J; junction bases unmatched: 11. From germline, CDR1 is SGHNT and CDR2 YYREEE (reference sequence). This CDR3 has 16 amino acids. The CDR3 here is CASLGTSGELDNEQFF. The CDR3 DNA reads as TGTGCCAGCCTCGGGACTAGCGGAGAACTCGACAATGAGCAGTTCTTC.

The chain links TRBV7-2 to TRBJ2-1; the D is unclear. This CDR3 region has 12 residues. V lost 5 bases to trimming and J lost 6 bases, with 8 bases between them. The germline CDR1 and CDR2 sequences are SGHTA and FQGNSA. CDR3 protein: CASSPFTNEQFF. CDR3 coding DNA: TGTGCCAGCAGCCCCTTTACCAATGAGCAGTTCTTC.

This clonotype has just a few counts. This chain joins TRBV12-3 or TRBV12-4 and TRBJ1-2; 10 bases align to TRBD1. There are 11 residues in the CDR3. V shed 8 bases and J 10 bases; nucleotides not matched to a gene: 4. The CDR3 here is CASRDRGHYTF. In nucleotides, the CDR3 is TGTGCCAGCCGGGACAGGGGTCACTACACCTTC.

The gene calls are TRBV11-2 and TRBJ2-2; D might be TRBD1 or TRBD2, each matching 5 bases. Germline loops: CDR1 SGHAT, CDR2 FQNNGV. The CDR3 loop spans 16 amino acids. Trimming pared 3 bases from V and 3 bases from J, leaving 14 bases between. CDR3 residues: CASSFLKGTYTGELFF. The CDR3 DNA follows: TGTGCCAGCAGCTTCCTAAAGGGGACGTACACCGGGGAGCTGTTTTTT.

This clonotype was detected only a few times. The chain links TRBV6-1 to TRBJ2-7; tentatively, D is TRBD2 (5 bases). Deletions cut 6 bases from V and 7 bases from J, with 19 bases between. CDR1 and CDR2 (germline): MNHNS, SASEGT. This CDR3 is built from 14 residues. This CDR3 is CASRGTVGWEEQYF. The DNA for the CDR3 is TGTGCCAGCAGAGGAACAGTGGGCTGGGAGGAGCAGTACTTC.

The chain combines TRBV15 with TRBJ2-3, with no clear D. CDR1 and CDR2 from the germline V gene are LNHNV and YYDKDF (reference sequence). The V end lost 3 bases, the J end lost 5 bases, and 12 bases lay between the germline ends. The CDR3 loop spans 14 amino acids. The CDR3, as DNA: TGTGCCACCAGCAGCGGACCTTCCGGAGATACGCAGTATTTT. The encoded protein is CATSSGPSGDTQYF.

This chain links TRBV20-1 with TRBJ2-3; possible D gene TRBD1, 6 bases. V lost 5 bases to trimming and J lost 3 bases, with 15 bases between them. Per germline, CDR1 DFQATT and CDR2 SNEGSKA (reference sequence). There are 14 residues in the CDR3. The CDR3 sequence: CSAVPGQGTDTQYF. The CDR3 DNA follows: TGCAGTGCTGTACCGGGACAAGGAACAGATACGCAGTATTTT.

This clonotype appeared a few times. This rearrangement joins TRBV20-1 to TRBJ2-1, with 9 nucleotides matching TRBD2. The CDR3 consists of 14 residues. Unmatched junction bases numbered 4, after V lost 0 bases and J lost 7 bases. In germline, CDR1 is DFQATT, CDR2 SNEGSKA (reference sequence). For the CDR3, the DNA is TGCAGTGCTAGAGATCCCAGCGGGGGGAATGAGCAGTTCTTC. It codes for CSARDPSGGNEQFF.

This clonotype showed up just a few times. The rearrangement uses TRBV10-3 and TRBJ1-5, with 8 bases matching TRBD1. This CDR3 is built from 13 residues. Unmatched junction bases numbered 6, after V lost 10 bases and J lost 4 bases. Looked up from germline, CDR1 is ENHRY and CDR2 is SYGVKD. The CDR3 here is CATSDRVNQPQHF. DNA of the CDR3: TGTGCCACCTCGGACAGGGTTAATCAGCCCCAGCATTTT.

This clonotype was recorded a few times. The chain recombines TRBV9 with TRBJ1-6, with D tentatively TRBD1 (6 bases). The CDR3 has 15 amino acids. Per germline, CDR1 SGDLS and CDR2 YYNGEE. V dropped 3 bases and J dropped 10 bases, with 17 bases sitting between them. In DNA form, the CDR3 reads TGTGCCAGCAGCGCTACAACAGGGTTCAACTCACCCCTCCACTTT. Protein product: CASSATTGFNSPLHF.

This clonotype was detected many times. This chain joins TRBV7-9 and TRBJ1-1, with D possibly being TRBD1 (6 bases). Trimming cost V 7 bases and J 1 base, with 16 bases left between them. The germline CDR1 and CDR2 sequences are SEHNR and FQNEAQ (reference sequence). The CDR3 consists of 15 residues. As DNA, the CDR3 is TGTGCCAGCAACGAACAGGGCTTCGAGAACACTGAAGCTTTCTTT. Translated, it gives CASNEQGFENTEAFF.